Presented here are 25 T cell receptor beta chains from one specimen sequenced in a study of T-cell memory formation after mild COVID-19. Via MiXCR, TCRdb re-called the 5' RACE reads, giving one row per CDR3 protein. The sample includes under 200,000 distinct CDR3 sequences, 25% to 40% seen only once; the top ten take 12%. Sequenced input: PBMCs or a T cell subset sorted from them (not recorded which). Receptors were obtained from an adult woman who had mild COVID-19 (a few samples of this study predate the infection). Cell type and time point are not known.

The chain is built from TRBV9 and TRBJ1-5; D gene unclear. This CDR3 contains 14 residues. Germline V gene lookup returns CDR1 SGDLS and CDR2 YYNGEE. V was trimmed by 3 bases and J by 2 bases, leaving 9 bases between them. CDR3: CASSAHTGNQPQHF. The CDR3 DNA reads TGTGCCAGCAGCGCCCACACCGGCAATCAGCCCCAGCATTTT.

The rearrangement joins TRBV9 to TRBJ2-1; 11 bases line up with TRBD2. Germline V gene data show CDR1 as SGDLS and CDR2 as YYNGEE. CDR3 length equals 15 residues. The ends lost 3 bases at V and 7 bases at J; junction bases unmatched: 6. In DNA form, the CDR3 reads TGTGCCAGCAGCGCTAGCGGGGGGCCTTTGAATGAGCAGTTCTTC. Translation: CASSASGGPLNEQFF.

The rearrangement uses TRBV5-4 and TRBJ2-7; 8 bases are shared with TRBD2. Per germline, CDR1 SGHNT and CDR2 YYREEE (reference sequence). Trimming took 1 base from V and 4 from J; bases not matched to a gene: 10. This CDR3 has 16 residues. The CDR3, as DNA: TGTGCCAGCAGCTTGTCGGGGGGGGCCCACCCATACGAGCAGTACTTC. Its translation is CASSLSGGAHPYEQYF.

V usage is TRBV5-1 and J usage is TRBJ2-3; D is unclear. Germline V gene data show CDR1 as SGHRS and CDR2 as YFSETQ. The CDR3 spans 14 residues. Trimming took off 4 bases at V and 4 bases at J, with 13 bases between the two ends. As DNA, the CDR3 is TGCGCCAGCAGCCCTGGTGGCGCGGCAGATACGCAGTATTTT. It specifies CASSPGGAADTQYF. The full variable domain, its missing parts supplied by reference TRBV5-1 and TRBJ2-3, is KAGVTQTPRYLIKTRGQQVTLSCSPISGHRSVSWYQQTPGQGLQFLFEYFSETQRNKGNFPGRFSGRQFSNSRSEMNVSTLELGDSALYLCASSPGGAADTQYFGPGTRLTVL.

This clonotype has a handful of counts. The V gene is TRBV5-1, the J gene TRBJ2-3; D gene uncertain. The CDR3 has 13 residues. Germline-derived CDR1 and CDR2 are SGHRS and YFSETQ. V shed 3 bases and J shed 1 base, with 6 bases lying between them. The CDR3, as DNA: TGCGCCAGCAGCTCTTACCGCACAGATACGCAGTATTTT. It yields the protein CASSSYRTDTQYF.

This sequence joins TRBV10-3 and TRBJ1-1; D unresolved. V was pared by 0 bases and J by 10 bases, with 15 bases between. The germline gives CDR1 ENHRY, CDR2 SYGVKD. The CDR3 totals 14 residues. The chain's CDR3 is CAISESLRAVTAFF. DNA of the CDR3: TGTGCCATCAGTGAGTCGTTAAGGGCCGTGACAGCTTTCTTT.

This clonotype was observed a few times. The rearrangement links TRBV4-1 to TRBJ2-7; D is possibly TRBD2 (6 bases). This CDR3 has 15 amino acids. Trimming removed 0 bases from V and 2 bases from J, with 11 bases in between. The V gene's germline CDR1 is MGHRA and CDR2 YSYEKL. The CDR3, as DNA: TGCGCCAGCAGCCAAGAGCGTTGGGGGGCCTACGAGCAGTACTTC. The encoded protein is CASSQERWGAYEQYF.

This clonotype was detected only a few times. The CDR3 loop reads CATSETDFQETQYF. The DNA for the CDR3 is TGTGCCACCAGTGAAACGGACTTCCAAGAGACCCAGTACTTC. The rearrangement links TRBV24-1 to TRBJ2-5; TRBD2 might be the D (5 bases). CDR1 and CDR2 from the germline V gene are KGHDR and SFDVKD. V lost 4 bases and J 1 base, leaving 9 bases between the germline ends. The CDR3 length is 14 residues.

The chain employs TRBV9 and TRBJ2-4, with 9 bases aligning to TRBD2. This CDR3 has 14 amino acids. J gave up 5 bases and V 4 bases, and 4 bases lay outside the gene matches. Germline CDR1 is SGDLS and CDR2 is YYNGEE. The CDR3 spells CASSPGGRENIQYF. The DNA of the CDR3 is TGTGCCAGCAGCCCGGGCGGGAGGGAAAACATTCAGTACTTC.

The J gene is TRBJ2-3, the V gene TRBV5-1; D is unclear. Per germline, CDR1 SGHRS and CDR2 YFSETQ. The CDR3 is made up of 14 amino acids. V lost 5 bases and J lost 2, with 12 bases in between. The CDR3 protein is CASSKSRYTDTQYF. The CDR3 DNA reads TGCGCCAGCAGTAAGTCGAGATACACAGATACGCAGTATTTT.

This rearrangement joins TRBV29-1 to TRBJ2-7; TRBD1 matches at 10 bases. The germline CDR1 and CDR2 sequences are SQVTM and ANQGSEA. Trimming at V came to 5 bases and at J to 5 bases, leaving 9 bases not matched to a gene. The CDR3 consists of 14 residues. CDR3 amino acids: CSVYAGQGYHEQYF. Written as DNA, the CDR3 is TGCAGCGTTTATGCGGGACAGGGGTACCACGAGCAGTACTTC.

This clonotype was seen a handful of times. The rearrangement links TRBV7-9 to TRBJ2-1; TRBD2 might be the D (6 bases). The germline gives CDR1 SEHNR, CDR2 FQNEAQ (reference sequence). This CDR3 is 14 amino acids long. Trimming removed 6 bases from V and 7 bases from J, with 16 bases in between. CDR3 residues: CASRPLGTPNEQFF. The CDR3 region has the DNA TGTGCCAGCAGGCCACTCGGGACTCCGAATGAGCAGTTCTTC.

The sample holds a few counts of this clonotype. The DNA of the CDR3 is TGCAGTGCTAGAGATGGGCAGGATCTCTATGGCTACACCTTC. This sequence encodes CSARDGQDLYGYTF. The chain combines TRBV20-1 with TRBJ1-2; D is unclear. V shed 0 bases and J shed 4 bases, with 12 bases lying between them. The CDR3 is made up of 14 amino acids. The V gene's germline CDR1 is DFQATT and CDR2 SNEGSKA (reference sequence).

This clonotype has a handful of counts. V is TRBV3-1 and J is TRBJ1-2; D remains unclear. V gave up 0 bases and J gave up 4 bases, with 6 bases separating them. The CDR3 is 13 residues long. Per germline, CDR1 LGHDT and CDR2 YNNKEL (reference sequence). CDR3 DNA sequence: TGTGCCAGCAGCCAAGATTACGGCTATGGCTACACCTTC. Amino acid sequence: CASSQDYGYGYTF. The full variable domain, its missing parts supplied by reference TRBV3-1 and TRBJ1-2, is DTAVSQTPKYLVTQMGNDKSIKCEQNLGHDTMYWYKQDSKKFLKIMFSYNNKELIINETVPNRFSPKSPDKAHLNLHINSLELGDSAVYFCASSQDYGYGYTFGSGTRLTVV.

The chain uses TRBV6-5 and TRBJ1-6, with 9 nucleotides matching TRBD1. The CDR3 length is 13 residues. Germline CDR1 and CDR2: MNHEY and SVGAGI. The V and J ends lost 8 bases and 8 bases, in that order; junction bases with no gene match: 4. This CDR3 is CASLRDRDSPLHF. The CDR3 region has the DNA TGTGCCAGCCTCCGGGACAGGGATTCACCCCTCCACTTT.

This clonotype was seen more than once but under ten times. The chain couples TRBV2 to TRBJ2-7; 7 positions match TRBD1. The V gene's germline CDR1 is SNHLY and CDR2 FYNNEI. The CDR3 runs to 14 residues. The V segment lost 5 bases and the J segment 3 bases; nucleotides outside the gene matches: 7. The CDR3 sequence: CASSNPTGFYEQYF. The CDR3 DNA reads as TGTGCCAGCAGTAACCCGACAGGGTTCTACGAGCAGTACTTC.

The V call is TRBV15, the J call TRBJ2-1, with TRBD2 matching 12 bases. Germline V lookup: CDR1 LNHNV, CDR2 YYDKDF (reference sequence). CDR3 length: 15 amino acids. Germline trimming cut 1 base from V and 8 bases from J; bases unmatched to any gene: 3. CDR3 bases: TGTGCCACCAGCAGAGGGAGACTAGCGGGAGATGAGCAGTTCTTC. This translates into CATSRGRLAGDEQFF.

The chain uses TRBV20-1 and TRBJ2-5, with D hard to call. The CDR3 consists of 11 residues. Per germline, CDR1 DFQATT and CDR2 SNEGSKA (reference sequence). V lost 2 bases and J 1 base, leaving 2 bases between the germline ends. The CDR3, as DNA: TGCAGTGCTAGACCCCAAGAGACCCAGTACTTC. It is translated as CSARPQETQYF.

This sequence joins TRBV2 and TRBJ1-2; D gene uncertain. Trimming removed 5 bases at V and 6 bases at J, with 16 bases between. The length of the CDR3 is 14 residues. Germline CDR1 and CDR2: SNHLY and FYNNEI. The CDR3: CASSRLRERDGYTF. As DNA, the CDR3 is TGTGCCAGCAGTCGGTTGAGGGAAAGAGATGGCTACACCTTC.

This clonotype was found a few times. The chain joins TRBV7-9 to TRBJ2-3; D not resolved. There are 15 residues in the CDR3. Trimming took 1 base from V and 0 from J, leaving 8 bases between them. Germline assignment: CDR1 SEHNR and CDR2 FQNEAQ (reference sequence). CDR3 nucleotides: TGTGCCAGCAGCTTAGAAGGTGCTAGCACAGATACGCAGTATTTT. Encoded protein: CASSLEGASTDTQYF.

The chain recombines TRBV20-1 with TRBJ2-7; 8 bases fit TRBD2. This CDR3 spans 12 amino acids. The germline V gene encodes CDR1 DFQATT and CDR2 SNEGSKA (reference sequence). Germline trimming cut 4 bases from V and 3 bases from J; bases unmatched to any gene: 2. The CDR3: CSATGGNYEQYF. Here the CDR3 DNA reads TGCAGTGCTACGGGGGGGAACTACGAGCAGTACTTC.

This clonotype was counted between two and nine times. This rearrangement joins TRBV29-1 to TRBJ1-3; D gene unclear. The CDR3 extends over 13 amino acids. V was clipped by 4 bases and J by 0 bases, with 7 bases between them. The V gene's germline CDR1 is SQVTM and CDR2 ANQGSEA. The CDR3 region has the DNA TGCAGCGTTGGAGGCTCCTCTGGAAACACCATATATTTT. This sequence encodes CSVGGSSGNTIYF.

This clonotype was recorded a few times. This chain links TRBV5-6 with TRBJ1-5, with D unresolved. Deletions cut 4 bases from V and 6 bases from J, with 8 bases between. The CDR3 totals 12 residues. Germline CDR1 reads SGHDT; CDR2 reads YYEEEE. For the CDR3, the DNA is TGTGCCAGCAGCCTTAGGAGTCAGCCCCAGCATTTT. Its translation is CASSLRSQPQHF.

The rearrangement joins TRBV15 to TRBJ2-7, with 9 bases identical to TRBD2. In germline, CDR1 is LNHNV, CDR2 YYDKDF (reference sequence). The length of the CDR3 is 15 residues. V gave up 0 bases and J gave up 6 bases; unmatched junction bases: 6. The CDR3 here is CATSRDSGGGIEQYF. The CDR3 DNA reads as TGTGCCACCAGCAGAGATAGCGGGGGAGGGATCGAGCAGTACTTC.

The CDR3 sequence is CASSYSGHQKLFF. The CDR3 DNA follows: TGTGCCAGCAGTTACTCCGGACATCAGAAACTGTTTTTT. This chain connects TRBV6-5 to TRBJ1-4; weak D call: TRBD1 (5 bases). Deletions cut 0 bases from V and 11 bases from J, with 10 bases between. Germline CDR1 reads MNHEY; CDR2 reads SVGAGI. The CDR3 is made up of 13 amino acids.